The 13 T cell receptor beta chains below were found in one sample sequenced in a study of T cells in Graves' hyperthyroidism and ophthalmopathy. What was amplified from RNA transcripts were TCR beta CDR3 regions. In the first-round RT-PCR of the TCR CDR3, the HTBI primer set was used. TCRdb analysed the multiplex PCR reads with MiXCR anew, one entry per CDR3 protein. The sample lists fewer than 800,000 distinct CDR3 sequences; roughly 15% were seen once. The specimen sequenced was blood. The receptors come from a man between 18 and 29 years old with Graves' hyperthyroidism.

This clonotype was seen at least ten times. J is TRBJ2-3 and V is TRBV6-5, with D maybe TRBD1 (6 bases). The CDR3 extends over 15 amino acids. V was trimmed by 0 bases and J by 4 bases, leaving 11 bases between them. Looked up from germline, CDR1 is MNHEY and CDR2 is SVGAGI. CDR3 residues: CASSYSWQGPDTQYF. In DNA, the CDR3 is TGTGCCAGCAGTTACTCGTGGCAGGGGCCAGATACGCAGTATTTT.

Only a few counts were recorded for this clonotype. Possible read error: a much larger clone is one base away. The chain joins TRBV30 to TRBJ2-5, with 7 bases lining up with TRBD1. CDR1 and CDR2 from the germline V gene are GTSNPN and SVGIG (reference sequence). The V gene end was trimmed by 1 base and the J gene end by 3 bases; junction bases not matched to a gene: 2. The CDR3 has 13 residues. The CDR3 loop is CAWSAGTEETQYF. The CDR3 DNA follows: TGTGCCTGGAGTGCCGGGACAGAAGAGACCCAGTACTTC.

This clonotype was seen a few times. The genes are TRBV19 and TRBJ2-1, with 11 bases aligning to TRBD2. CDR1 is LNHDA, CDR2 SQIVND, per germline (reference sequence). V was clipped by 4 bases and J by 4 bases; unmatched bases: 9. This CDR3 comprises 17 residues. Here the CDR3 DNA reads TGTGCCAGTAGTAGGGCTAGCGGGAGGAGGGAATACAATGAGCAGTTCTTC. Translated, it gives CASSRASGRREYNEQFF.

This clonotype came up many times. The rearrangement links TRBV7-8 to TRBJ1-5; the D is unclear. Germline assignment: CDR1 SGHVS and CDR2 FQNEAQ. The CDR3 is made up of 12 amino acids. V was trimmed by 2 bases and J by 6 bases, leaving 5 bases between them. The CDR3 coding sequence is TGTGCCAGCAGCTTATCACCTCAGCCCCAGCATTTT. This encodes CASSLSPQPQHF.

V gene TRBV7-2 combines with J gene TRBJ2-3; D is unresolved. With the DNA end fitting TRBJ1-5 better, the J assignment may be wrong. CDR1 SGHTA and CDR2 FQGNSA come from the germline V gene. The CDR3 has 16 amino acids. DNA for the CDR3: TGTGCCAGCAGCTCCCGACTAGCGAAAGACACAGATACGCAGCATTTT. Translating gives CASSSRLAKDTDTQHF.

This CDR3 reads CASSLQPDSLFGNTIYF. The DNA of the CDR3 is TGTGCCAGCAGTCTCCAACCGGACAGCTTGTTTGGAAACACCATATATTTT. The V gene is TRBV2, the J gene TRBJ1-3, with TRBD1 as a possible D gene (6 bases). Trimming removed 5 bases from V and 3 bases from J, with 20 bases in between. The CDR3 consists of 17 residues. The germline V gene encodes CDR1 SNHLY and CDR2 FYNNEI.

The V call is TRBV9, the J call TRBJ2-2; 10 bases map to TRBD2. This CDR3 is 14 amino acids long. CDR1 is SGDLS and CDR2 is YYNGEE in the germline V gene. With 6 bases clipped from V and 7 bases from J, the junction kept 6 bases outside the gene matches. The CDR3 bases are TGTGCCAGCAACCTAGCGGGAGAGATCGGGGAGCTGTTTTTT. Translated, it gives CASNLAGEIGELFF.

The sample holds a few counts of this clonotype. V gene TRBV20-1 combines with J gene TRBJ2-1; 12 positions match TRBD1. The CDR3 has 15 residues. V lost 3 bases to trimming and J lost 5 bases; unmatched junction nucleotides: 5. Germline CDR1 DFQATT, CDR2 SNEGSKA (reference sequence). The chain's CDR3 is CSARGGQGADNEQFF. The CDR3 DNA reads TGCAGTGCTAGGGGGGGACAGGGGGCTGACAATGAGCAGTTCTTC.

Ten or more counts support this clonotype. V usage is TRBV20-1 and J usage is TRBJ2-1; 8 bases align to TRBD2. J was trimmed by 7 bases and V by 0 bases; bases with no gene match: 11. The germline gives CDR1 DFQATT, CDR2 SNEGSKA (reference sequence). The CDR3 totals 16 residues. The CDR3 here is CSARDTGGRNENEQFF. CDR3 nucleotides: TGCAGTGCTAGAGATACTGGCGGGAGGAATGAAAATGAGCAGTTCTTC.

This clonotype was found many times. The V and J genes are TRBV20-1 and TRBJ2-1; TRBD2 matches at 8 bases. CDR3 length: 14 amino acids. Germline loops: CDR1 DFQATT, CDR2 SNEGSKA (reference sequence). J was trimmed by 6 bases and V by 4 bases; bases with no gene match: 8. The CDR3 sequence: CSATDGSGANEQFF. CDR3 sequence (DNA): TGCAGTGCTACCGACGGTAGCGGGGCCAATGAGCAGTTCTTC.

V usage is TRBV7-2 and J usage is TRBJ1-2; 9 nucleotides line up with TRBD1. The V gene's germline CDR1 is SGHTA and CDR2 FQGNSA. The CDR3 loop spans 14 amino acids. V shed 4 bases, J shed 8 bases, and the junction held 8 bases outside the gene matches. The CDR3 sequence: CASSSRDRDLGYTF. CDR3 sequence (DNA): TGTGCCAGCAGCTCCCGGGACAGGGATCTAGGCTACACCTTC.

In this sample, this clonotype turned up many times. The chain carries TRBV11-2 and TRBJ2-1; D gene ambiguous. V lost 6 bases to trimming and J lost 9 bases, with 12 bases between them. The germline V gene encodes CDR1 SGHAT and CDR2 FQNNGV. The CDR3 sequence is 12 residues long. CDR3 in DNA: TGTGCCAGCAGGCTGGCTGGGCCTGAGCAGTTCTTC. It encodes CASRLAGPEQFF.

This clonotype was observed a few times. The V gene is TRBV6-1, the J gene TRBJ2-5; 11 nucleotides line up with TRBD1. The germline V gene encodes CDR1 MNHNS and CDR2 SASEGT. The CDR3 is 15 residues long. J was trimmed by 5 bases and V by 5 bases; bases with no gene match: 7. The CDR3 loop is CASSPVDRGQETQYF. The CDR3 DNA is TGTGCCAGCAGTCCCGTGGACAGGGGGCAGGAGACCCAGTACTTC.